This T cell receptor beta chain emerged from a study of graft-versus-host responses after intestinal transplantation. Study context: Transplant recipients had multivisceral, liver-intestinal, or isolated intestinal grafts. Study-wide findings and caveats: There was an association between peak levels of circulating GvH clones and early post-transplant HvG declines. The presence of high graft-versus-host to host-versus-graft clonal ratios in allografts characterized patients with graft-donor T cell macrochimerism. Researchers found GvH clones in recipient marrow, and some showed up first in ileum or blood.

A note on this clone: The antigen is unknown. Germline is not matched at one junction end, which may reflect a read error.

Germline lookup yields CDR1 LNHNV and CDR2 YYDKDF (reference sequence). The CDR3 consists of 15 residues. Only in-frame clones appear in the TCRdb table, and some are missing; sequencing was by immunoSEQ multiplex PCR. This table holds approximately 100,000 clones, under 95% found once. This specimen consisted of unstimulated CD8+ T cells sorted from spleen or lymph node cells, obtained before intestinal transplant. V is TRBV15 and J is TRBJ1-5; tentative D call: TRBD1 (6 bases). This TCR came from a human donor who received an intestinal transplant. As DNA, the CDR3 is TGTGCCACCAGTAGAGATCTCGGCAGGGGCGTGCCCCAGCATTTT. It translates to CATSRDLGRGVPQHF.